The 3 T cell receptor beta chains below were found in one sample sequenced in a study of T cells after yellow fever vaccination. Using its own MiXCR run on the 5' RACE reads, TCRdb lists one record per CDR3 protein. In the table there are about 99,000 distinct CDR3 sequences, approximately 5.5% of which are singletons. The material sequenced was CD8+ T cells sorted from PBMCs, taken 10 days after the yellow fever booster vaccination. The receptors originated from a man aged 18 to 30 who received the YFV17D yellow fever vaccine.

Many counts were recorded for this clonotype. The CDR3 sequence is CASSGQNTEAFF. The DNA for the CDR3 is TGTGCCAGCAGTGGACAGAACACTGAAGCTTTCTTT. The chain uses TRBV4-2 and TRBJ1-1, with a tentative D call TRBD1 (5 bases). Germline-derived CDR1 and CDR2 are LGHNA and YNFKEQ. The CDR3 length is 12 residues. Between the trimmed V and J ends, which lost 6 bases and 1 base, there was a span of 6 bases.

In DNA, the CDR3 is TGTGCCAGCAGCACAACCCCCCCGGACGGTGATGGCTACACCTTC. This encodes CASSTTPPDGDGYTF. The chain is built from TRBV12-3 or TRBV12-4 and TRBJ1-2, with no clear D. The CDR3 is made up of 15 amino acids. V lost 6 bases and J lost 6, with 20 bases in between.

The V and J genes are TRBV4-1 and TRBJ2-1; D is ambiguous. Trimming took 1 base from V and 3 from J, leaving 13 bases between them. The CDR3 totals 16 residues. Germline V gives CDR1 MGHRA, CDR2 YSYEKL. CDR3 in DNA: TGCGCCAGCAGCCAAGCGACCCCGGCCAGCTACAATGAGCAGTTCTTC. Protein: CASSQATPASYNEQFF.